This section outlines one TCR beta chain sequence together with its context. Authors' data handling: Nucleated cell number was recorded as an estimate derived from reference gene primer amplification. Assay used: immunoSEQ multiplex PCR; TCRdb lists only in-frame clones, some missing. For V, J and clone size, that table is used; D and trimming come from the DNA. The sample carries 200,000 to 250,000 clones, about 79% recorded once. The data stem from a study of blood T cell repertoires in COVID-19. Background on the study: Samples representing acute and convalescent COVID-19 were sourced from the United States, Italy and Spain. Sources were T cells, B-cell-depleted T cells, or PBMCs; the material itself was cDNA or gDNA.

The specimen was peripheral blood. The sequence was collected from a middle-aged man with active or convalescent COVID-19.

The CDR3 region is CATSRAERGPTGELFF. The CDR3 nucleotides are TGTGCCACCAGCAGAGCCGAGCGGGGACCCACCGGGGAGCTGTTTTTT. The chain employs TRBV15 and TRBJ2-2; 7 bases are shared with TRBD2. Losses at the gene ends were 1 base for V and 4 bases for J; bases not matched to a gene: 6. This CDR3 spans 16 amino acids. Looked up from germline, CDR1 is LNHNV and CDR2 is YYDKDF (reference sequence).